These 28 T cell receptor beta chains share one sample of origin, sequenced in a study of beta chain features in type 1 diabetes. The authors reverse transcribed all of the isolated RNA, so sequencing captured expressed TCRB transcripts. Some clones are missing from TCRdb's copy, which holds only in-frame ones; the method was immunoSEQ multiplex PCR. The sample holds fewer than 350,000 clones, around 20% seen once. Input material: naive CD4+ T cells from blood. Every receptor here comes from a woman in her late teens or twenties in good health.

In this sample, this clone turned up a few times. The chain recombines TRBV5-1 with TRBJ2-5, with 8 bases identical to TRBD1. This CDR3 is 9 amino acids long. The germline V gene has CDR1 SGHRS and CDR2 YFSETQ. The J segment lost 14 bases and the V segment lost 8 bases, leaving 5 bases of the junction unmatched. CDR3 nucleotides: TGCGCCAGTTGGACAGGGTCATACTTC. As protein: CASWTGSYF.

The rearrangement joins TRBV6-1 to TRBJ2-1; 10 bases fit TRBD2. Germline assignment: CDR1 MNHNS and CDR2 SASEGT. This CDR3 comprises 18 residues. Germline trimming cut 1 base from V and 7 bases from J; bases unmatched to any gene: 13. CDR3 loop: CASSEVLLGSGRSNEQFF. The CDR3 nucleotides are TGTGCCAGCAGTGAAGTTCTCCTTGGTAGCGGGAGGTCAAATGAGCAGTTCTTC.

This chain links TRBV7-9 with TRBJ1-1, with 7 positions matching TRBD1. The CDR3 loop spans 13 amino acids. Unmatched junction bases numbered 7, after V lost 5 bases and J lost 7 bases. Germline V lookup: CDR1 SEHNR, CDR2 FQNEAQ (reference sequence). The CDR3 here is CASSQDRSGEAFF. In DNA form, the CDR3 reads TGTGCCAGCAGCCAGGACAGGAGTGGTGAAGCTTTCTTT.

The gene calls are TRBV5-1 and TRBJ2-7; D perhaps matches TRBD2 (5 bases). Germline assignment: CDR1 SGHRS and CDR2 YFSETQ. This CDR3 has 14 amino acids. V lost 3 bases and J 2 bases, leaving 12 bases between the germline ends. CDR3 in amino acids: CASSWRYQTYEQYF. The CDR3 DNA follows: TGCGCCAGCAGCTGGAGGTATCAGACCTACGAGCAGTACTTC.

Only a few counts were recorded for this clone. The CDR3 protein is CAWSIGRQTSPRVLANVLTF. Here the CDR3 DNA reads TGTGCCTGGAGCATAGGGCGACAGACATCCCCGAGAGTGCTGGCCAACGTCCTGACTTTC. The chain joins TRBV30 to TRBJ2-6; perhaps TRBD1 as D (5 bases). The V gene's germline CDR1 is GTSNPN and CDR2 SVGIG (reference sequence). This CDR3 is 20 amino acids long. V shed 3 bases and J shed 6 bases, with 30 bases lying between them.

This clone has just one count. This chain uses TRBV7-8 with TRBJ2-7; D gene ambiguous. The V gene's germline CDR1 is SGHVS and CDR2 FQNEAQ. The V end was cut by 5 bases, the J end by 1 base, with 15 bases between. The CDR3 runs 15 residues. The CDR3 loop is CASSPLSRRSYEQYF. The DNA of the CDR3 is TGTGCCAGCAGCCCCCTTAGTAGGCGGTCCTACGAGCAGTACTTC.

The rearrangement links TRBV4-1 to TRBJ1-1; 9 bases align to TRBD1. Germline V gene lookup returns CDR1 MGHRA and CDR2 YSYEKL. There are 15 residues in the CDR3. The trim removed 3 bases at V and 1 base at J, leaving 3 bases unmatched. The CDR3 bases are TGCGCCAGCAGCCAGTCGGGACAGGGGAACACTGAAGCTTTCTTT. Translation gives CASSQSGQGNTEAFF.

This clone came up once. CDR3 nucleotides: TGTGCCAGCAGTCCTGATAGCGGGGGGCCCACAGATACGCAGTATTTT. Translation: CASSPDSGGPTDTQYF. The rearrangement links TRBV11-2 to TRBJ2-3; 10 bases line up with TRBD2. V shed 6 bases, J shed 2 bases, and the junction held 8 bases outside the gene matches. CDR1 and CDR2 (germline): SGHAT, FQNNGV. The CDR3 covers 16 residues.

This clone appeared a few times. The chain carries TRBV6-1 and TRBJ2-3; TRBD1 might be the D (5 bases). Trimming took off 10 bases at V and 2 bases at J, with 10 bases between the two ends. Germline CDR1 reads MNHNS; CDR2 reads SASEGT. The CDR3 spans 12 residues. CDR3 residues: CAIETDTDTQYF. CDR3 nucleotide sequence: TGTGCCATAGAGACAGACACAGATACGCAGTATTTT.

The rearrangement links TRBV29-1 to TRBJ1-5, with D unresolved. Germline lookup yields CDR1 SQVTM and CDR2 ANQGSEA. V was pared by 4 bases and J by 0 bases, with 10 bases between. The CDR3 totals 14 residues. CDR3 bases: TGCAGCGTTGCTACCGGTTATAGCAATCAGCCCCAGCATTTT. Translating gives CSVATGYSNQPQHF.

V usage is TRBV7-2 and J usage is TRBJ1-1; D gene ambiguous. The CDR3 has 14 amino acids. CDR1 and CDR2 from the germline V gene are SGHTA and FQGNSA. Trimming took off 6 bases at V and 4 bases at J, with 15 bases between the two ends. This CDR3 reads CASSRSYSVTEAFF. CDR3 nucleotide sequence: TGTGCCAGCAGTCGGAGTTATTCAGTCACTGAAGCTTTCTTT. Combining the CDR3 with reference TRBV7-2 and TRBJ1-1 gives the whole variable domain GAGVSQSPSNKVTEKGKDVELRCDPISGHTALYWYRQSLGQGLEFLIYFQGNSAPDKSGLPSDRFSAERTGGSVSTLTIQRTQQEDSAVYLCASSRSYSVTEAFFGQGTRLTVV.

J is TRBJ2-7 and V is TRBV2; D gene ambiguous. Germline CDR1 and CDR2: SNHLY and FYNNEI. The CDR3 spans 12 residues. V gave up 4 bases and J gave up 1 base, with 5 bases separating them. The CDR3 sequence is CASSVLSYEQYF. The DNA for the CDR3 is TGTGCCAGCAGTGTACTGTCCTACGAGCAGTACTTC.

In its sample, this clone was seen a few times. The chain recombines TRBV6-5 with TRBJ1-1; D call uncertain. The length of the CDR3 is 13 residues. V was pared by 4 bases and J by 10 bases, with 16 bases between. The germline V gene encodes CDR1 MNHEY and CDR2 SVGAGI. CDR3 region: CASSSPRQLIAFF. The CDR3 DNA follows: TGTGCCAGCAGTTCCCCTAGGCAATTAATAGCTTTCTTT.

This chain uses TRBV7-2 with TRBJ2-1; tentatively, D is TRBD2 (5 bases). CDR1 SGHTA and CDR2 FQGNSA come from the germline V gene. V dropped 5 bases and J dropped 8 bases, with 19 bases sitting between them. This CDR3 comprises 15 residues. As DNA, the CDR3 is TGTGCCAGCAGCCCCCGGACTCACGGTGGCGATGAGCAGTTCTTC. Encoded protein: CASSPRTHGGDEQFF. Filled out from reference TRBV7-2 and TRBJ2-1, the complete variable domain reads GAGVSQSPSNKVTEKGKDVELRCDPISGHTALYWYRQSLGQGLEFLIYFQGNSAPDKSGLPSDRFSAERTGGSVSTLTIQRTQQEDSAVYLCASSPRTHGGDEQFFGPGTRLTVL.

Only a few counts were recorded for this clone. The chain employs TRBV29-1 and TRBJ2-1; 9 nucleotides agree with TRBD2. This CDR3 contains 13 residues. The germline V gene encodes CDR1 SQVTM and CDR2 ANQGSEA. V dropped 6 bases and J dropped 10; count of bases not matched to a gene: 10. This CDR3 reads CSVTSGSTQEQFF. The CDR3 DNA reads as TGCAGCGTCACTAGCGGGTCTACTCAAGAGCAGTTCTTC.

The chain carries TRBV4-2 and TRBJ2-3; D is undetermined. Per germline, CDR1 LGHNA and CDR2 YNFKEQ. Between the trimmed V and J ends, which lost 1 base and 2 bases, there was a span of 7 bases. The CDR3 sequence is 14 residues long. CDR3 in DNA: TGTGCCAGCAGCCAAGCGGGTACCACAGATACGCAGTATTTT. It encodes CASSQAGTTDTQYF.

The genes are TRBV7-9 and TRBJ1-5; no definite D call. From germline, CDR1 is SEHNR and CDR2 FQNEAQ (reference sequence). The CDR3 has 13 amino acids. V was trimmed by 1 base and J by 3 bases, leaving 4 bases between them. The CDR3 protein is CASSLDNNQPQHF. CDR3 DNA: TGTGCCAGCAGCTTAGACAACAATCAGCCCCAGCATTTT.

The rearrangement links TRBV29-1 to TRBJ2-5; 9 nucleotides match TRBD1. This CDR3 spans 16 amino acids. Per the germline V gene, CDR1 is SQVTM and CDR2 is ANQGSEA. J gave up 0 bases and V 5 bases, and 10 bases lay outside the gene matches. The CDR3 region is CSVFNPRDRDQETQYF. CDR3 in DNA: TGCAGCGTTTTCAACCCCCGGGACAGGGACCAAGAGACCCAGTACTTC.

The V call is TRBV27, the J call TRBJ1-1; 9 positions match TRBD1. CDR3 length: 14 amino acids. Per germline, CDR1 MNHEY and CDR2 SMNVEV (reference sequence). The junction had 10 bases not matched to a gene; V was cut back by 5 bases and J by 9 bases. The CDR3 DNA sequence: TGTGCCAGCAGTATAGGGACAGGGTTCGTTAAAGCTTTCTTT. As protein: CASSIGTGFVKAFF.

This clone was found a few times. The CDR3 coding sequence is TGTGCCAGCAGGACGTCAGGACAGCAAGAGACCCAGTACTTC. Its protein is CASRTSGQQETQYF. The rearrangement joins TRBV11-2 to TRBJ2-5; D is possibly TRBD1 (6 bases). Germline assignment: CDR1 SGHAT and CDR2 FQNNGV. The CDR3 spans 14 residues. V dropped 6 bases and J dropped 2 bases, with 13 bases sitting between them. Full variable domain (remainder filled in from reference TRBV11-2 and TRBJ2-5): EAGVAQSPRYKIIEKRQSVAFWCNPISGHATLYWYQQILGQGPKLLIQFQNNGVVDDSQLPKDRFSAERLKGVDSTLKIQPAKLEDSAVYLCASRTSGQQETQYFGPGTRLLVL.

The chain joins TRBV7-9 to TRBJ1-1; 12 nucleotides line up with TRBD1. The CDR3 runs 15 residues. Trimming cost V 3 bases and J 3 bases; bases outside gene matches: 2. The germline V gene encodes CDR1 SEHNR and CDR2 FQNEAQ (reference sequence). This CDR3 is CASSLGTGGYTEAFF. CDR3 sequence (DNA): TGTGCCAGCAGCTTGGGGACAGGGGGCTACACTGAAGCTTTCTTT.

This rearrangement joins TRBV5-1 to TRBJ2-7, with 7 bases matching TRBD2. Germline lookup yields CDR1 SGHRS and CDR2 YFSETQ. J lost 2 bases, V lost 6 bases, and 8 bases had no gene match. This CDR3 contains 14 residues. The CDR3 nucleotides read TGCGCCAGCATCTTCATGGGGGGGGCCTACGAGCAGTACTTC. The encoded protein is CASIFMGGAYEQYF.

J is TRBJ2-5 and V is TRBV7-9; TRBD1 is a possible D gene (5 bases). CDR3 length equals 11 residues. Germline loops: CDR1 SEHNR, CDR2 FQNEAQ (reference sequence). V dropped 5 bases and J dropped 10 bases, with 11 bases sitting between them. CDR3 nucleotides: TGTGCCAGCAGCCTCCAGGGCGGCCAGTACTTC. This encodes CASSLQGGQYF.

This clone was counted a few times. This rearrangement joins TRBV7-2 to TRBJ1-2, with a tentative D call TRBD1 (5 bases). The CDR3 spans 13 residues. CDR1 is SGHTA and CDR2 is FQGNSA in the germline V gene. V was shortened by 5 bases and J by 2 bases, with 9 bases between the two germline ends. The CDR3 protein is CASSPDTNYGYTF. In DNA form, the CDR3 reads TGTGCCAGCAGCCCGGACACGAACTATGGCTACACCTTC.

V gene TRBV6-5 combines with J gene TRBJ2-7; 10 bases map to TRBD2. This CDR3 contains 15 residues. The V segment lost 0 bases and the J segment 6 bases; nucleotides outside the gene matches: 5. CDR1 and CDR2 from the germline V gene are MNHEY and SVGAGI. CDR3 sequence (DNA): TGTGCCAGCAGTTACTCCCCGCTAGCGGGAGTCGAGCAGTACTTC. Protein sequence: CASSYSPLAGVEQYF.

J is TRBJ2-3 and V is TRBV5-1; weak D call: TRBD1 (5 bases). Germline V gene sequence: CDR1 SGHRS, CDR2 YFSETQ. CDR3 length: 18 amino acids. Trimming shortened V by 4 bases and J by 4 bases, and 25 bases separated the two germline ends. The CDR3 loop is CASSLGAGLDSLSDTQYF. DNA for the CDR3: TGCGCCAGCAGCCTTGGTGCAGGGTTGGATTCGTTGTCAGATACGCAGTATTTT.

The rearrangement joins TRBV5-1 to TRBJ2-7, with 7 bases matching TRBD2. Germline V gene lookup returns CDR1 SGHRS and CDR2 YFSETQ. The CDR3 is 14 amino acids. V shed 0 bases and J 3 bases; nucleotides not matched to a gene: 3. CDR3 sequence reads: CASSLEGGRYEQYF. The CDR3 DNA sequence: TGCGCCAGCAGCTTGGAGGGAGGGCGCTACGAGCAGTACTTC.

The chain combines TRBV25-1 with TRBJ1-1; D is ambiguous. Per the germline V gene, CDR1 is MGHDK and CDR2 is SYGVNS. The CDR3 consists of 12 residues. V lost 5 bases to trimming and J lost 1 base, with 5 bases between them. The CDR3 DNA reads as TGTGCCAGCAGTTCGGGGAACACTGAAGCTTTCTTT. Translation gives CASSSGNTEAFF.